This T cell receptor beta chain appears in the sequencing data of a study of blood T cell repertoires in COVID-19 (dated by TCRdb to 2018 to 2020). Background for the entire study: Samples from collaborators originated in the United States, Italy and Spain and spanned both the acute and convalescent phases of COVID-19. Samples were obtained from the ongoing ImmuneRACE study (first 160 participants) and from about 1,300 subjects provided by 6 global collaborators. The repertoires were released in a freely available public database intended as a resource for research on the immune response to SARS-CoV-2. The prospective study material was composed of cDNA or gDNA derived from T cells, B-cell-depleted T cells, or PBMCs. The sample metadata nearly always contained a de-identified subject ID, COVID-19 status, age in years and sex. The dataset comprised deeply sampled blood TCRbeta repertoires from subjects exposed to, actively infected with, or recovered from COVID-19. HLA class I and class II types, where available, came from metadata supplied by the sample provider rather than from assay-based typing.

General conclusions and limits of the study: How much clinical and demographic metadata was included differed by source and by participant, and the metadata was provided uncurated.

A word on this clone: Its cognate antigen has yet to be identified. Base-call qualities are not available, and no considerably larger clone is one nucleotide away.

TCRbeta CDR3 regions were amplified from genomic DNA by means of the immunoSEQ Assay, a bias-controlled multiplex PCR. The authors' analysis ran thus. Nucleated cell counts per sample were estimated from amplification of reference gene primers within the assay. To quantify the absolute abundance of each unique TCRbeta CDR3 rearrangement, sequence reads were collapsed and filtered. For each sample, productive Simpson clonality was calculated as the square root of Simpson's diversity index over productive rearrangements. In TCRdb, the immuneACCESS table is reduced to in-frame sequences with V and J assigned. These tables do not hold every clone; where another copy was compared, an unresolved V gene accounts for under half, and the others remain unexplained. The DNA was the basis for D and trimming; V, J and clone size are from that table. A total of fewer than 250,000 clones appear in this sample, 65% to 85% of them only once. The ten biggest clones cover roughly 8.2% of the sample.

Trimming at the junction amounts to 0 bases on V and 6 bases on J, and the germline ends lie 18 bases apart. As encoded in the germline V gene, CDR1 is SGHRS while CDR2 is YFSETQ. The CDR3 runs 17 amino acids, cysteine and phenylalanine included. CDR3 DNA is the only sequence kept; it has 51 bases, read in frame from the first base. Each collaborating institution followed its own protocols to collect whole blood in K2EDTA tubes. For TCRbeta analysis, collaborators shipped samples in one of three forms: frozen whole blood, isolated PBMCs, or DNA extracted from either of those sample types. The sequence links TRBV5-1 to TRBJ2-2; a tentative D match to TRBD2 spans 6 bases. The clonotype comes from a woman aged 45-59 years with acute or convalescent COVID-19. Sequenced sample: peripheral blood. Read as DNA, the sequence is TGCGCCAGCAGCTTGGCCCCAACGCCCGGGGGATCCGGGGAGCTGTTTTTT. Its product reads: CASSLAPTPGGSGELFF.